These 6 T cell receptor beta chains share one sample of origin, sequenced in a study of beta chain features in type 1 diabetes. Every isolated RNA sample was fully reverse transcribed, so sequencing captured expressed TCRB transcripts. Assay used: immunoSEQ multiplex PCR; TCRdb lists only in-frame clones, some missing. The sample holds 680,000 or so clones; about 16% are singletons and the top ten take about 0.086%. The sequencing sample was made of naive CD4+ T cells from blood. These receptors all stem from a man in his late teens or twenties in good health.

In this sample, this clone turned up a few times. The V gene is TRBV5-1, the J gene TRBJ2-3; no clear D. V was pared by 0 bases and J by 0 bases, with 8 bases between. The CDR3 spans 15 residues. Germline V gene data show CDR1 as SGHRS and CDR2 as YFSETQ. This CDR3 is CASSLGGTSTDTQYF. In DNA form, the CDR3 reads TGCGCCAGCAGCTTGGGTGGAACTAGCACAGATACGCAGTATTTT.

This clone has just a few counts. The chain recombines TRBV7-9 with TRBJ1-1, with D unclear. The CDR3 is made up of 11 amino acids. Trimming took off 5 bases at V and 6 bases at J, with 7 bases between the two ends. Germline V gives CDR1 SEHNR, CDR2 FQNEAQ (reference sequence). This chain's CDR3 is CASSRLAEAFF. The CDR3 DNA reads as TGTGCCAGCAGCAGATTAGCTGAAGCTTTCTTT.

In regard to this clone: This same CDR3 is encoded by further DNA sequences in the sample. The chain carries TRBV9 and TRBJ1-1; no clear D. The CDR3 is 13 amino acids. Trimming took 0 bases from V and 0 from J, leaving 3 bases between them. The germline V gene has CDR1 SGDLS and CDR2 YYNGEE. CDR3 DNA: TGTGCCAGCAGCGTAGCAATGAACACTGAAGCTTTCTTT. Its translation is CASSVAMNTEAFF. Full variable domain (missing parts from reference TRBV9 and TRBJ1-1): DSGVTQTPKHLITATGQRVTLRCSPRSGDLSVYWYQQSLDQGLQFLIQYYNGEERAKGNILERFSAQQFPDLHSELNLSSLELGDSALYFCASSVAMNTEAFFGQGTRLTVV.

This chain connects TRBV19 to TRBJ2-3; a weak D match, TRBD2 (6 bases). Germline V gives CDR1 LNHDA, CDR2 SQIVND (reference sequence). This CDR3 is built from 14 residues. The V gene lost 6 bases and the J gene lost 0 bases, with 10 bases spanning the gap. CDR3 amino acids: CASRGGTSTDTQYF. DNA of the CDR3: TGTGCCAGTAGGGGCGGGACGAGCACAGATACGCAGTATTTT.

The gene calls are TRBV5-1 and TRBJ2-1, with TRBD2 matching 7 bases. The CDR3 consists of 15 residues. The germline V gene encodes CDR1 SGHRS and CDR2 YFSETQ. V shed 0 bases, J shed 4 bases, and the junction held 4 bases outside the gene matches. CDR3 in amino acids: CASSLDLADYNEQFF. The CDR3 DNA sequence: TGCGCCAGCAGCTTGGACCTAGCGGATTACAATGAGCAGTTCTTC.

In this sample, this clone turned up a few times. The chain is built from TRBV23-1 and TRBJ2-1; D is perhaps TRBD2 (5 bases). TRBV23-1 is treated as an ORF (open reading frame) with a function not yet certain. This CDR3 has 16 residues. V lost 1 base, J lost 4 bases, and 14 bases lay in between. CDR3 region: CASSQYRLALYNEQFF. The CDR3 region has the DNA TGCGCCAGCAGTCAATATCGTTTAGCGTTATACAATGAGCAGTTCTTC.